The entry below gives a single T cell receptor (beta chain) sequence along with its context. The primer mix had 60 Vbeta and 13 Jbeta primers. Sequenced by immunoSEQ multiplex PCR; TCRdb stores in-frame clones only, minus some. This sample carries about 150,000 clones, about three quarters of them seen once, and the ten largest clones take about 2%. Germline V gene lookup returns CDR1 SQVTM and CDR2 ANQGSEA. The trim removed 2 bases at V and 6 bases at J, leaving 9 bases unmatched. This CDR3 is built from 15 residues. This record comes from a study of cytomegalovirus exposure and HLA in healthy donors.

The sample taken for sequencing was PBMCs. This sequence was found in a female donor in good health and CMV-seropositive. V gene TRBV29-1 combines with J gene TRBJ2-3; 9 positions match TRBD1. The CDR3 reads CSVEIRDREADTQYF. CDR3 DNA sequence: TGCAGCGTTGAAATTAGGGACAGGGAGGCCGATACGCAGTATTTT.